Listed below are T cell receptor beta chains from one sample, sequenced in a study of a mutant IDH1 vaccine in newly diagnosed glioma. Antigens for these TCRs are unknown. The data were produced by immunoSEQ multiplex PCR, yet TCRdb's version contains in-frame clones alone and is incomplete. The sample shows about 40,000 clones, about nine tenths of them seen only once. The sequences come from PBMCs, collected from a glioma patient whose treatment included an IDH1 peptide vaccine. Receptor source: a man aged 50 to 60 with glioma. The CDR3 runs from the conserved cysteine through the conserved F or W. D genes are given only for firm matches. Clone size appears in some rows only: once, few, many, or a class for an expanded clone.

v_gene,j_gene,abundance,d_gene,CDR3aa,CDR3nt
TRBV10-1,TRBJ2-3,NA,NA,CASSELADTDTQYF,TGCGCCAGCAGTGAGTTGGCAGACACAGATACGCAGTATTTT
TRBV30,TRBJ1-1,NA,NA,CAWTGTVGTEAFF,TGTGCCTGGACAGGGACGGTGGGCACTGAAGCTTTCTTT
TRBV5-1,TRBJ2-5,NA,NA,CASSSDTQETQYF,TGCGCCAGCAGCTCGGACACACAAGAGACCCAGTACTTC
TRBV6-4,TRBJ2-3,NA,TRBD1,CASAPGTGGTDTQYF,TGTGCCAGCGCGCCCGGGACAGGGGGCACAGATACGCAGTATTTT
TRBV5-6,TRBJ1-4,NA,NA,CASSIGQRNEKLFF,TGTGCCAGCAGCATCGGACAGAGAAATGAAAAACTGTTTTTT
TRBV5-1,TRBJ2-1,once,NA,CASSLAAGQYNEQFF,TGCGCCAGCAGCTTGGCCGCAGGGCAGTACAATGAGCAGTTCTTC
TRBV5-1,TRBJ2-1,NA,TRBD1,CASSSPDRNYNEQFF,TGCGCCAGCAGCTCCCCGGACAGGAACTACAATGAGCAGTTCTTC
TRBV5-1,TRBJ2-1,NA,NA,CASSLGGGSYNEQFF,TGCGCCAGCAGCTTGGGGGGCGGGTCCTACAATGAGCAGTTCTTC
TRBV5-8,TRBJ2-7,once,NA,CASSLGQLRSYEQYF,TGTGCCAGCAGCTTGGGACAGCTACGATCCTACGAGCAGTACTTC
TRBV7-8,TRBJ1-1,NA,TRBD1,CASSSRLDRGVTEAFF,TGTGCCAGCAGCTCCCGCCTTGACAGGGGTGTCACTGAAGCTTTCTTT
TRBV27,TRBJ1-2,once,NA,CASSFSNKALFNYGYTF,TGTGCCAGCAGTTTTAGTAACAAGGCCTTATTTAACTATGGCTACACCTTC
TRBV15,TRBJ2-6,NA,NA,CATSIGNSGANVLTF,TGTGCCACCAGCATCGGAAACTCTGGGGCCAACGTCCTGACTTTC
TRBV18,TRBJ2-5,NA,NA,CASSSGHQETQYF,TGTGCCAGCTCATCCGGACACCAAGAGACCCAGTACTTC
TRBV7-8,TRBJ2-7,NA,NA,CASSLTGTGYEQYF,TGTGCCAGCAGCTTAACGGGAACAGGCTACGAGCAGTACTTC
TRBV5-1,TRBJ2-1,medium-sized,TRBD2,CASSPRTSGTGSYNEQFF,TGCGCCAGCAGCCCACGGACTAGCGGGACTGGCTCCTACAATGAGCAGTTCTTC
TRBV18,TRBJ2-7,NA,NA,CASSPNTYEQYF,TGTGCCAGCTCACCAAATACCTACGAGCAGTACTTC
TRBV5-5,TRBJ2-5,NA,TRBD1,CASSLTGAETQYF,TGTGCCAGCAGCTTAACAGGGGCAGAGACCCAGTACTTC
TRBV2,TRBJ2-7,NA,TRBD2,CASKLGEGYEQYF,TGTGCCAGCAAGTTAGGGGAGGGCTACGAGCAGTACTTC
TRBV6-5,TRBJ1-2,NA,NA,CASSYEGVYGYTF,TGTGCCAGCAGTTACGAGGGGGTCTATGGCTACACCTTC
TRBV7-2,TRBJ2-7,NA,NA,CASSLGGLNNEQYF,TGTGCCAGCAGCTTAGGGGGGCTGAATAACGAGCAGTACTTC
TRBV6-6,TRBJ2-7,NA,NA,CASSYGDSMSCYEQYF,TGTGCCAGCAGTTACGGGGACTCGATGTCTTGCTACGAGCAGTACTTC
TRBV19,TRBJ1-6,NA,NA,CASSLKTYSPLHF,TGTGCCAGTAGTCTAAAGACATATTCACCCCTCCACTTT
TRBV4-1,TRBJ1-3,NA,NA,CASSPRQPRNTIYF,TGCGCCAGCAGTCCTCGACAGCCTAGAAACACCATATATTTT
TRBV19,TRBJ1-1,NA,TRBD1,CASRGTAGQGRNTEAFF,TGTGCCAGTAGGGGAACGGCCGGACAGGGGAGGAACACTGAAGCTTTCTTT
TRBV7-9,TRBJ2-7,NA,TRBD1,CASSPGRDRGHEQYF,TGTGCCAGCAGCCCCGGGCGGGACAGGGGCCACGAGCAGTACTTC
TRBV11-2,TRBJ2-5,NA,TRBD1,CASSWRTGGETQYF,TGTGCCAGCAGCTGGCGGACAGGGGGTGAGACCCAGTACTTC
TRBV19,TRBJ2-1,NA,NA,CASTSAYNEQFF,TGTGCCAGTACGTCGGCCTACAATGAGCAGTTCTTC
TRBV19,TRBJ1-2,NA,TRBD1,CASSRLALGTQGTDLTVRNYGYTF,TGTGCCAGTAGTAGGCTCGCCCTCGGCACACAAGGGACAGACCTTACCGTCCGTAACTATGGCTACACCTTC
TRBV19,TRBJ1-2,NA,NA,CASSIPRGANYGYTF,TGTGCCAGTAGTATCCCTCGGGGTGCTAACTATGGCTACACCTTC
TRBV5-1,TRBJ2-7,NA,NA,CASSKTGSYEQYF,TGCGCCAGCAGCAAGACAGGCTCCTACGAGCAGTACTTC
TRBV14,TRBJ1-2,NA,NA,CASSQGQGRRYGYTF,TGTGCCAGCAGCCAAGGGCAGGGAAGGCGATATGGCTACACCTTC
TRBV7-9,TRBJ1-1,NA,TRBD1,CASSSSPGQNSMNTEAFF,TGTGCCAGCAGCTCCTCCCCGGGACAGAACAGCATGAACACTGAAGCTTTCTTT
TRBV6-1,TRBJ1-5,NA,TRBD1,CASKGAWGDNQPQHF,TGTGCCAGCAAGGGGGCCTGGGGCGACAATCAGCCCCAGCATTTT
TRBV2,TRBJ2-5,NA,TRBD2,CASSEVTSLDPQETQYF,TGTGCCAGCAGTGAAGTGACTAGCCTTGATCCCCAAGAGACCCAGTACTTC
TRBV27,TRBJ1-1,NA,TRBD1,CASSSQGTSSTMNTEAFF,TGTGCCAGCAGTTCACAGGGGACATCGAGTACTATGAACACTGAAGCTTTCTTT
TRBV28,TRBJ1-5,NA,NA,CASSPLLGQGQPQHF,TGTGCCAGCAGTCCCCTTTTGGGGCAAGGACAGCCCCAGCATTTT
TRBV19,TRBJ2-1,NA,TRBD2,CASSLPGLGNEQFF,TGTGCCAGTAGTTTACCGGGACTAGGGAATGAGCAGTTCTTC
TRBV4-1,TRBJ1-3,few,NA,CASSHLDPDTIYF,TGCGCCAGCAGCCACCTAGACCCGGACACCATATATTTT
TRBV4-2,TRBJ1-1,NA,NA,CASSQGRDGNTEAFF,TGTGCCAGCAGCCAAGGGCGGGACGGGAACACTGAAGCTTTCTTC
TRBV6-6,TRBJ2-7,NA,NA,CASSQTRWSYEQYF,TGTGCCAGCAGTCAGACAAGGTGGTCCTACGAGCAGTACTTC
TRBV9,TRBJ2-1,NA,NA,CASSVSTRTQDEQFF,TGTGCCAGCAGCGTTTCAACTCGAACCCAGGATGAGCAGTTCTTC
TRBV6-5,TRBJ2-2,NA,TRBD1,CASRFRGQAGELFF,TGTGCCAGCAGATTCAGGGGGCAGGCCGGGGAGCTGTTTTTT
TRBV5-1,TRBJ2-2,NA,TRBD2,CASSREAGELFF,TGCGCCAGCAGCCGGGAGGCCGGGGAGCTGTTTTTT
TRBV5-4,TRBJ2-7,NA,NA,CASSPPGVSTYEQYF,TGTGCCAGCAGCCCTCCCGGGGTTAGTACCTACGAGCAGTACTTC
TRBV7-9,TRBJ1-3,NA,NA,CASSLRGTDSGNTIYF,TGTGCCAGCAGCCTTAGGGGGACGGATTCTGGAAACACCATATATTTT
TRBV29-1,TRBJ2-5,NA,NA,CSVEENQGKTQYF,TGCAGCGTTGAAGAGAACCAGGGGAAGACCCAGTACTTC
TRBV30,TRBJ1-2,NA,TRBD1,CASPGGVGYTF,TGTGCCTCCCCAGGGGGCGTAGGCTACACCTTC
TRBV7-6,TRBJ2-4,NA,NA,CASSQGGFAGKNIQYF,TGTGCCAGCTCCCAGGGCGGGTTTGCAGGCAAAAACATTCAGTACTTC
TRBV7-2,TRBJ2-3,NA,NA,CASSLALRDTQYF,TGTGCCAGCAGCTTAGCCTTGAGGGATACGCAGTATTTT
TRBV4-3,TRBJ2-4,NA,NA,CASSQDFKNIQYF,TGCGCCAGCAGCCAAGATTTCAAAAACATTCAGTACTTC
TRBV29-1,TRBJ2-2,once,TRBD1,CSVMSGTGAYGGELFF,TGCAGCGTGATGTCCGGGACAGGGGCGTACGGCGGGGAGCTGTTTTTT
TRBV18,TRBJ2-7,NA,NA,CASSHSYEQYF,TGTGCCAGCTCTCACAGCTACGAGCAGTACTTC
TRBV11-2,TRBJ1-3,NA,NA,CASSLSSGNTIYF,TGTGCCAGCAGCTTGTCCTCTGGAAACACCATATATTTT